The 27 T cell receptor beta chains given below trace back to one sample, sequenced in a study of blood T cell repertoires in COVID-19. Profiled with immunoSEQ multiplex PCR; TCRdb holds only in-frame clones, not every one. The table lists about 270,000 clones, 83% of them singletons, with roughly a tenth in the top ten. Sequences were obtained from peripheral blood. Receptor source: a woman aged 50 to 60 who had recovered from COVID-19.

This clone was detected once. The chain recombines TRBV10-3 with TRBJ1-4; 9 bases are a match to TRBD1. The CDR3 extends over 18 amino acids. Germline trimming cut 0 bases from V and 4 bases from J; bases unmatched to any gene: 9. CDR1 and CDR2 (germline): ENHRY, SYGVKD. CDR3 in amino acids: CAISESTLPTGGNEKLFF. CDR3 nucleotides: TGTGCCATCAGTGAGTCGACTCTTCCGACAGGGGGTAATGAAAAACTGTTTTTT.

This clone was seen just once. The rearrangement uses TRBV7-2 and TRBJ2-7; tentative D call: TRBD2 (6 bases). CDR3 length: 15 amino acids. From germline, CDR1 is SGHTA and CDR2 FQGNSA. V was trimmed by 6 bases and J by 0 bases, leaving 15 bases between them. CDR3 coding DNA: TGTGCCAGCAGTTTTGGAGGGACGGCCTCCTACGAGCAGTACTTC. This sequence encodes CASSFGGTASYEQYF.

This clone was detected ten times or more. In the same sample, other DNA sequences code for this CDR3. The chain links TRBV5-1 to TRBJ1-2; D perhaps matches TRBD1 (6 bases). Trimming left V 1 base short and J 0 bases short, with 10 bases between. Germline V CDR1 and CDR2: SGHRS, YFSETQ. This CDR3 region has 15 residues. The CDR3 sequence: CASSLSAGANYGYTF. The CDR3 coding sequence is TGCGCCAGCAGCTTGTCTGCAGGGGCTAACTATGGCTACACCTTC.

This chain connects TRBV7-2 to TRBJ2-5; the match to TRBD2 covers 8 bases. The CDR3 sequence is 14 residues long. Germline V gene data show CDR1 as SGHTA and CDR2 as FQGNSA. Germline trimming cut 5 bases from V and 3 bases from J; bases unmatched to any gene: 5. CDR3 residues: CASSPGRGEETQYF. DNA of the CDR3: TGTGCCAGCAGCCCGGGGCGGGGGGAAGAGACCCAGTACTTC. The full variable domain, with the rest looked up from reference TRBV7-2 and TRBJ2-5, is GAGVSQSPSNKVTEKGKDVELRCDPISGHTALYWYRQSLGQGLEFLIYFQGNSAPDKSGLPSDRFSAERTGGSVSTLTIQRTQQEDSAVYLCASSPGRGEETQYFGPGTRLLVL.

This sequence joins TRBV19 and TRBJ2-1; possibly TRBD1 for D (6 bases). V dropped 11 bases and J dropped 4 bases, with 18 bases sitting between them. In germline, CDR1 is LNHDA, CDR2 SQIVND (reference sequence). There are 14 residues in the CDR3. DNA of the CDR3: TGTGCCGTCGGGCCCAGGACAGAGTACAATGAGCAGTTCTTC. Translation gives CAVGPRTEYNEQFF.

The genes are TRBV5-6 and TRBJ1-1, with D possibly being TRBD1 (6 bases). The CDR3 extends over 14 amino acids. Deletions cut 0 bases from V and 3 bases from J, with 9 bases between. Germline values: CDR1 SGHDT, CDR2 YYEEEE. The CDR3 DNA reads as TGTGCCAGCAGCTTGGTACAGGGATACACTGAAGCTTTCTTT. Its translation is CASSLVQGYTEAFF. Supplemented by reference TRBV5-6 and TRBJ1-1, the full variable domain reads DAGVTQSPTHLIKTRGQQVTLRCSPKSGHDTVSWYQQALGQGPQFIFQYYEEEERQRGNFPDRFSGHQFPNYSSELNVNALLLGDSALYLCASSLVQGYTEAFFGQGTRLTVV.

This clone was seen more than once but under ten times. The gene calls are TRBV5-1 and TRBJ2-2, with D possibly matching TRBD1 (6 bases). Germline V gene data show CDR1 as SGHRS and CDR2 as YFSETQ. V shed 0 bases and J shed 2 bases, with 8 bases lying between them. This CDR3 is built from 15 residues. Here the CDR3 DNA reads TGCGCCAGCAGCTTGGCAGGGGATAACACCGGGGAGCTGTTTTTT. Translated, it gives CASSLAGDNTGELFF.

The rearrangement joins TRBV24-1 to TRBJ1-2; perhaps TRBD1 as D (5 bases). Trimming cost V 7 bases and J 4 bases, with 6 bases left between them. CDR3 length: 11 residues. Looked up from germline, CDR1 is KGHDR and CDR2 is SFDVKD. The DNA for the CDR3 is TGTGCCACCAGGGACACCTATGGCTACACCTTC. Residues: CATRDTYGYTF.

The CDR3 loop reads CASTGESYEQYF. In DNA, the CDR3 is TGTGCCAGCACCGGAGAATCCTACGAGCAGTACTTC. V gene TRBV2 combines with J gene TRBJ2-7; D not certain. The CDR3 sequence is 12 residues long. Trimming stripped 7 bases from V and 1 base from J, with 8 bases between. The germline V gene encodes CDR1 SNHLY and CDR2 FYNNEI.

The J gene is TRBJ1-1, the V gene TRBV6-5, with a tentative D call TRBD1 (5 bases). The CDR3 is 14 amino acids. CDR1 and CDR2 (germline): MNHEY, SVGAGI. Trimming pared 7 bases from V and 3 bases from J, leaving 15 bases between. The CDR3 nucleotides are TGTGCCAGCAACCCCCTTGGGGGGTACACTGAAGCTTTCTTT. It codes for CASNPLGGYTEAFF.

The V and J genes are TRBV29-1 and TRBJ2-7, with a tentative D call TRBD2 (6 bases). The V and J ends lost 7 bases and 0 bases respectively, with 16 bases between them. Per the germline V gene, CDR1 is SQVTM and CDR2 is ANQGSEA. The CDR3 runs to 14 residues. The CDR3 DNA follows: TGCAGCGCCGCTCGGGGGACGAGCTCCTACGAGCAGTACTTC. It is translated as CSAARGTSSYEQYF.

The genes are TRBV27 and TRBJ2-1; 12 nucleotides match TRBD2. Trimming removed 4 bases from V and 4 bases from J; junction bases left unmatched: 2. Germline-derived CDR1 and CDR2 are MNHEY and SMNVEV (reference sequence). The CDR3 consists of 15 residues. The CDR3 DNA reads as TGTGCCAGCAGTTCAGGACTAGCGGGATACAATGAGCAGTTCTTC. Translated, it gives CASSSGLAGYNEQFF.

The chain couples TRBV6-4 to TRBJ2-2, with TRBD2 identical over 8 bases. Germline V lookup: CDR1 MRHNA, CDR2 SNTAGT. The CDR3 contains 15 residues. The ends lost 6 bases at V and 6 bases at J; junction bases unmatched: 9. CDR3 protein: CASRPGLEGPGELFF. CDR3 bases: TGTGCCAGCAGACCGGGACTAGAGGGTCCCGGGGAGCTGTTTTTT.

The rearrangement joins TRBV7-8 to TRBJ1-2; D is unresolved. V was trimmed by 0 bases and J by 14 bases, leaving 16 bases between them. CDR3 length equals 13 residues. Per germline, CDR1 SGHVS and CDR2 FQNEAQ. The DNA for the CDR3 is TGTGCCAGCAGCTTAGCGTGGGATAGGGAGGGAACCTTC. It is translated as CASSLAWDREGTF.

The chain has TRBV6-2 or TRBV6-3 and TRBJ1-4; a weak D match, TRBD1 (6 bases). The germline V gene encodes CDR1 MNHEY and CDR2 SVGEGT. The CDR3 extends over 15 amino acids. Deletions cut 4 bases from V and 5 bases from J, with 14 bases between. The CDR3 sequence: CASSSPTGGNEKLFF. Here the CDR3 DNA reads TGTGCCAGCAGTTCTCCGACAGGAGGCAATGAAAAACTGTTTTTT.

The chain joins TRBV30 to TRBJ2-7; 8 bases are a match to TRBD1. The germline V gene encodes CDR1 GTSNPN and CDR2 SVGIG (reference sequence). The V and J ends lost 7 bases and 3 bases, in that order; junction bases with no gene match: 8. The CDR3 contains 13 residues. For the CDR3, the DNA is TGTGCCTTAGACAGGGGTCCTCTCTACGAGCAGTACTTC. It is translated as CALDRGPLYEQYF. The full variable domain, its missing parts supplied by reference TRBV30 and TRBJ2-7, is SQTIHQWPATLVQPVGSPLSLECTVEGTSNPNLYWYRQAAGRGLQLLFYSVGIGQISSEVPQNLSASRPQDRQFILSSKKLLLSDSGFYLCALDRGPLYEQYFGPGTRLTVT.

The gene calls are TRBV10-3 and TRBJ1-2; 8 positions match TRBD1. With V trimmed by 6 bases and J by 6 bases, 6 bases remained unmatched. The CDR3 has 13 residues. CDR1 is ENHRY and CDR2 is SYGVKD in the germline V gene. The DNA for the CDR3 is TGTGCCATCAGCCGGACAGGGAGCGATGGCTACACCTTC. Protein: CAISRTGSDGYTF.

The V call is TRBV3-1 (or the pseudogene TRBV3-2), the J call TRBJ2-1, with TRBD1 matching over 9 bases. CDR1 and CDR2 from the germline V gene are LGHDT and YNNKEL (reference sequence). Losses at the gene ends were 8 bases for V and 5 bases for J; bases not matched to a gene: 4. CDR3 length: 13 amino acids. CDR3 loop: CASGGQGNNEQFF. The CDR3 coding sequence is TGTGCCAGCGGGGGACAGGGTAACAATGAGCAGTTCTTC.

This clone is medium-sized in the sample. In nucleotides, the CDR3 is TGTGCCAGCAGTTTATTTGGGGGCGGCTACGAGCAGTACTTC. This gives the protein CASSLFGGGYEQYF. The rearrangement uses TRBV27 and TRBJ2-7; tentative D call: TRBD1 (6 bases). There are 14 residues in the CDR3. V lost 1 base, J lost 3 bases, and 10 bases lay in between. CDR1 is MNHEY, CDR2 SMNVEV, per germline (reference sequence).

The chain couples TRBV19 to TRBJ1-5, with D tentatively TRBD1 (5 bases). Germline V gene data show CDR1 as LNHDA and CDR2 as SQIVND (reference sequence). The CDR3 has 16 amino acids. V was clipped by 6 bases and J by 5 bases, with 20 bases between them. Here the CDR3 DNA reads TGTGCCAGTAGATGGCGGGGGGGTGGGGTCGATCAGCCCCAGCATTTT. Protein sequence: CASRWRGGGVDQPQHF.

The chain carries TRBV11-1 and TRBJ2-1; D possibly corresponds to TRBD2 (6 bases). The germline V and J ends were trimmed by 5 bases and 3 bases, with 17 bases remaining between them. This CDR3 comprises 16 residues. Germline assignment: CDR1 SGHAT and CDR2 FQDESV (reference sequence). The DNA for the CDR3 is TGTGCCAGCAGCACGGGACTGGCTGAAAGCTACAATGAGCAGTTCTTC. It translates to CASSTGLAESYNEQFF.

The chain employs TRBV10-2 and TRBJ1-5, with 9 nucleotides matching TRBD1. The length of the CDR3 is 16 residues. In germline, CDR1 is WSHSY, CDR2 SAAADI. V shed 6 bases and J 3 bases; nucleotides not matched to a gene: 9. CDR3 sequence reads: CASSRDRADLNQPQHF. The CDR3 nucleotides are TGCGCCAGCAGCAGGGACAGGGCGGACCTCAATCAGCCCCAGCATTTT.

The chain has TRBV10-3 and TRBJ1-2; no clear D gene. Germline V gives CDR1 ENHRY, CDR2 SYGVKD. The CDR3 length is 11 residues. The V and J ends lost 6 bases and 5 bases respectively, with 7 bases between them. The CDR3 DNA sequence: TGTGCCATCAGGGCAGTATATGGCTACACCTTC. Translating gives CAIRAVYGYTF.

CDR3 in amino acids: CASSQGLAGAATDTQYF. The CDR3 DNA sequence: TGTGCCAGCAGCCAGGGACTAGCGGGGGCCGCCACAGATACGCAGTATTTT. The chain has TRBV4-2 and TRBJ2-3, with 14 positions matching TRBD2. The CDR3 extends over 17 amino acids. V shed 3 bases, J shed 2 bases, and the junction held 4 bases outside the gene matches. Germline CDR1 and CDR2: LGHNA and YNFKEQ.

In DNA, the CDR3 is TGCAGCCGGACTGGGAGCACTGAAGCTTTCTTT. Its translation is CSRTGSTEAFF. V is TRBV20-1 and J is TRBJ1-1; D remains unclear. CDR3 size: 11 residues. CDR1 DFQATT and CDR2 SNEGSKA come from the germline V gene (reference sequence).

The CDR3 sequence is CASSLTTSGRAGTQYF. CDR3 in DNA: TGTGCCAGCAGCCTGACGACTAGCGGGAGGGCTGGTACGCAGTATTTT. The chain couples TRBV13 to TRBJ2-3; the match to TRBD2 covers 14 bases. Germline CDR1 PRHDT, CDR2 FYEKMQ (reference sequence). J lost 8 bases, V lost 5 bases, and 9 bases had no gene match. CDR3 length: 16 amino acids.

This chain connects TRBV27 to TRBJ2-7, with D perhaps TRBD1 (6 bases). V lost 6 bases and J lost 0, with 12 bases in between. Germline V gene lookup returns CDR1 MNHEY and CDR2 SMNVEV (reference sequence). The CDR3 is 14 amino acids. DNA for the CDR3: TGTGCCAGCAGCATACAGGGTCGCTCCTACGAGCAGTACTTC. It yields the protein CASSIQGRSYEQYF.